A single sample gave rise to the 3 T cell receptor beta chains below, sequenced in a study of T-cell memory formation after mild COVID-19. TCRdb reprocessed the 5' RACE reads with MiXCR, giving one entry per CDR3 protein. The sample lists some 150,000 distinct CDR3 sequences, 15% to 20% occurring once. The sequenced material came from PBMCs or a T cell subset sorted from them (not recorded which). All receptors come from an adult woman who had mild COVID-19 (a few samples of this study predate the infection). Cell type and time point are not known.

This clonotype was recorded a few times. The V gene is TRBV11-3, the J gene TRBJ2-7; 8 nucleotides align to TRBD1. CDR3 length equals 16 residues. V gave up 7 bases and J gave up 0 bases; unmatched junction bases: 11. Germline CDR1 reads SGHNT; CDR2 reads YENEEA. The CDR3 region is CASTRTGKIRSYEQYF. CDR3 DNA: TGTGCCAGCACAAGGACAGGGAAAATACGCTCCTACGAGCAGTACTTC.

This chain links TRBV5-1 with TRBJ2-2; the match to TRBD1 covers 9 bases. Germline CDR1 and CDR2: SGHRS and YFSETQ. The length of the CDR3 is 14 residues. V was pared by 4 bases and J by 7 bases, with 5 bases of the junction left unmatched. CDR3 DNA: TGCGCCAGCAGCCGGGACAGGGAAGGCGGGGAGCTGTTTTTT. As protein: CASSRDREGGELFF. The whole variable domain, filled in from reference TRBV5-1 and TRBJ2-2, reads KAGVTQTPRYLIKTRGQQVTLSCSPISGHRSVSWYQQTPGQGLQFLFEYFSETQRNKGNFPGRFSGRQFSNSRSEMNVSTLELGDSALYLCASSRDREGGELFFGEGSRLTVL.

This rearrangement joins TRBV29-1 to TRBJ2-2; 8 nucleotides align to TRBD2. The V gene end was trimmed by 1 base and the J gene end by 5 bases; junction bases not matched to a gene: 9. Looked up from germline, CDR1 is SQVTM and CDR2 is ANQGSEA. The CDR3 is made up of 16 amino acids. The CDR3 DNA sequence: TGCAGCGTTGAAGGATCCGGGGGGGCCCGAACCGGGGAGCTGTTTTTT. Translating gives CSVEGSGGARTGELFF.